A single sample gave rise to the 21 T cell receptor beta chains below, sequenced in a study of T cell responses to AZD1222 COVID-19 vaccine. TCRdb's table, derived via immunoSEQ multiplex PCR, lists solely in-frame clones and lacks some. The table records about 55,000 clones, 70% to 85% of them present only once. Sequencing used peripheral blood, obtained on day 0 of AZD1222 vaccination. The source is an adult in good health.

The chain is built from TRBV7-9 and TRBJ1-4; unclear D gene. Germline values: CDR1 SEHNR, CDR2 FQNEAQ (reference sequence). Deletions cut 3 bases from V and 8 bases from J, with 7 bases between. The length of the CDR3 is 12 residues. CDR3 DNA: TGTGCCAGCAGCTTGGGGTTAGAAAAACTGTTTTTT. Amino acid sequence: CASSLGLEKLFF.

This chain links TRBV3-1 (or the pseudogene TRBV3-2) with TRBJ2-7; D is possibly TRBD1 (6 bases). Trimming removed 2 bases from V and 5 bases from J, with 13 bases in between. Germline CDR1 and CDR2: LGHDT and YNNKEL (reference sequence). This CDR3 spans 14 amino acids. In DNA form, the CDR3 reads TGTGCCAGCAGCCAAAGAACAGGGCTGCACGAGCAGTACTTC. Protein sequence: CASSQRTGLHEQYF.

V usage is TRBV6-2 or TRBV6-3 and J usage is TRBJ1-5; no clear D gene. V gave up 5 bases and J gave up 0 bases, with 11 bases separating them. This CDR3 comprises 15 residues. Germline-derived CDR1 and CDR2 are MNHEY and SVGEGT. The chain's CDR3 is CASSTWENSNQPQHF. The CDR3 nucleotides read TGTGCCAGCAGTACGTGGGAGAATAGCAATCAGCCCCAGCATTTT.

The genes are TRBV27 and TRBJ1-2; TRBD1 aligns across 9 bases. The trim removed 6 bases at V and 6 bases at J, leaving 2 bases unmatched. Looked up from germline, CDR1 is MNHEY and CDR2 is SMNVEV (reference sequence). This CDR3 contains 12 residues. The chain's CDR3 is CASRTGGDGYTF. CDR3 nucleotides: TGTGCCAGCAGGACAGGGGGTGATGGCTACACCTTC.

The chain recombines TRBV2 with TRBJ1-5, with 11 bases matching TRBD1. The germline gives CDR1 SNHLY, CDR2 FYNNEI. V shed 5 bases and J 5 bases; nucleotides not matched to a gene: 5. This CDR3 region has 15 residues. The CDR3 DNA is TGTGCCAGCAGTTGGGGACAGGGGGTCGATCAGCCCCAGCATTTT. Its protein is CASSWGQGVDQPQHF.

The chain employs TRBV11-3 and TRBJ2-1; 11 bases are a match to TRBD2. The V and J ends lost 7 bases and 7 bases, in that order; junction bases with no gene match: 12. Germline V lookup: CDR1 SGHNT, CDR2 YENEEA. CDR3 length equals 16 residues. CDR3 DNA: TGTGCCAGCACCTCCGGCACTAGCGGGAGTTTTAATGAGCAGTTCTTC. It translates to CASTSGTSGSFNEQFF.

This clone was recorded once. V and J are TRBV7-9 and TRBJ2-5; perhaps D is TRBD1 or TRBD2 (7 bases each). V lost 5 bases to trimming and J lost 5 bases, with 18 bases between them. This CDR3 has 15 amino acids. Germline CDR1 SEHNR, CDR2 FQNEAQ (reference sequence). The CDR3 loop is CASSPTGSAGETQYF. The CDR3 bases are TGTGCCAGCAGCCCGACAGGGTCAGCGGGGGAGACCCAGTACTTC.

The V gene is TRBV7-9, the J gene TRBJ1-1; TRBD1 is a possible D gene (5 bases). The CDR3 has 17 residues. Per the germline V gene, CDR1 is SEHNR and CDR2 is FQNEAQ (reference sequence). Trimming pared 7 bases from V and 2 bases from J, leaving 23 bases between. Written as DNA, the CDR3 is TGTGCCAGCACCACATCCGTCGGGGGACGCGAAAACACTGAAGCTTTCTTT. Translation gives CASTTSVGGRENTEAFF.

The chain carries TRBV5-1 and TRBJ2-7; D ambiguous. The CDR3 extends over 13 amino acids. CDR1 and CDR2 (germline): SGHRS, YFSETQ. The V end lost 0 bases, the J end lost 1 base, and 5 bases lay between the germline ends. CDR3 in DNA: TGCGCCAGCAGCTTGGACATTTCCTACGAGCAGTACTTC. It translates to CASSLDISYEQYF.

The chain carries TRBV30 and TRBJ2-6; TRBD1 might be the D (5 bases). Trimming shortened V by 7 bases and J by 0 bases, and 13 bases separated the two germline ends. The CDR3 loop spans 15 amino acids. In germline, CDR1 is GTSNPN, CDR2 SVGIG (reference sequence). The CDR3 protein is CASHTGASGANVLTF. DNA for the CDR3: TGTGCCTCCCACACAGGCGCCTCTGGGGCCAACGTCCTGACTTTC.

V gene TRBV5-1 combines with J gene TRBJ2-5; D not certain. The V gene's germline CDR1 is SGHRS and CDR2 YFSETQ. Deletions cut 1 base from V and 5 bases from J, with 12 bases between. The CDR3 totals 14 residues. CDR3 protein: CASSLKGGRETQYF. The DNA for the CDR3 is TGCGCCAGCAGCTTGAAGGGCGGTAGGGAGACCCAGTACTTC.

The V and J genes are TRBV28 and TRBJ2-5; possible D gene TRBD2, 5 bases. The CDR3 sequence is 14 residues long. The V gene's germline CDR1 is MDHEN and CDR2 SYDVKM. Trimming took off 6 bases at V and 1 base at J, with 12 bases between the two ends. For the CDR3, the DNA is TGTGCCAGCAGCCTCCCCGCGGGCCAAGAGACCCAGTACTTC. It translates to CASSLPAGQETQYF.

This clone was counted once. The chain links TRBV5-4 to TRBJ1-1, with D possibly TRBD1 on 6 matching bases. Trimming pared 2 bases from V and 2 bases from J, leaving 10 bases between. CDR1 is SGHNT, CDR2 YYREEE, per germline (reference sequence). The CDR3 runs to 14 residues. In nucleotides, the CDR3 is TGTGCCAGCAGCTTTAAGGGGGTTAACACTGAAGCTTTCTTT. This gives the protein CASSFKGVNTEAFF.

The CDR3 protein is CASSQVSGFGYTF. CDR3 bases: TGTGCCAGCAGCCAAGTCTCTGGGTTTGGCTACACCTTC. The chain is built from TRBV14 and TRBJ1-2; no clear D gene. The V end lost 1 base, the J end lost 7 bases, and 10 bases lay between the germline ends. The CDR3 has 13 amino acids. Looked up from germline, CDR1 is SGHDN and CDR2 is FVKESK. The full variable domain, in which reference TRBV14 and TRBJ1-2 provide the parts outside the CDR3, is EAGVTQFPSHSVIEKGQTVTLRCDPISGHDNLYWYRRVMGKEIKFLLHFVKESKQDESGMPNNRFLAERTGGTYSTLKVQPAELEDSGVYFCASSQVSGFGYTFGSGTRLTVV.

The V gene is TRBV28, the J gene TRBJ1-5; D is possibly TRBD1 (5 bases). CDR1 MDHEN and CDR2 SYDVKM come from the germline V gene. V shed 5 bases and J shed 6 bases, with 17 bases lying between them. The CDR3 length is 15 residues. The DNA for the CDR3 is TGTGCCAGCAGTCGTCCCGGGGGTACCGGTCAGCCCCAGCATTTT. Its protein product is CASSRPGGTGQPQHF.

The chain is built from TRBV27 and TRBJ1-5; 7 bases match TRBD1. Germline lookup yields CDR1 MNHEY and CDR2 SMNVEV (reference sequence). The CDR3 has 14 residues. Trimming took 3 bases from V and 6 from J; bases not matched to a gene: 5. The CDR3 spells CASSFDRDTQPQHF. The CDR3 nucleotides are TGTGCCAGCAGTTTCGACAGGGACACTCAGCCCCAGCATTTT.

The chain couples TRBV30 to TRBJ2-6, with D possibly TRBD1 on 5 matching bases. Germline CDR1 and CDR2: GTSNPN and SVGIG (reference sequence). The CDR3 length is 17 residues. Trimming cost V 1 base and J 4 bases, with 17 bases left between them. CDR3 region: CAWSETLGARGANVLTF. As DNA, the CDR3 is TGTGCCTGGAGTGAAACCCTTGGGGCAAGGGGGGCCAACGTCCTGACTTTC.

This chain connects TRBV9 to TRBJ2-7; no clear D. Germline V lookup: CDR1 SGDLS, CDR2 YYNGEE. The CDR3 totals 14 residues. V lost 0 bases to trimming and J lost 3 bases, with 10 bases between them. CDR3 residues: CASSVGSGNYEQYF. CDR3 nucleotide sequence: TGTGCCAGCAGCGTAGGATCAGGAAACTACGAGCAGTACTTC.

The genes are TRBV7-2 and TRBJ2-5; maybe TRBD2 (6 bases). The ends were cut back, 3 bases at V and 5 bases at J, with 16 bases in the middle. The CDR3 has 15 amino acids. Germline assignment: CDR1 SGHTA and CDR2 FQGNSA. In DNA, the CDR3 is TGTGCCAGCAGCTTTCCTGAAAGGGCGGGGGAGACCCAGTACTTC. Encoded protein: CASSFPERAGETQYF.

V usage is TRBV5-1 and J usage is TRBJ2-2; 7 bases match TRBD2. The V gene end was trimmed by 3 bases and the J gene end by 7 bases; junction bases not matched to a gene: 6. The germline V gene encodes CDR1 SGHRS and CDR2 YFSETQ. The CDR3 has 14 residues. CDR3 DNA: TGCGCCAGCAGCTCGCCTTGGGGGGGCGGGGAGCTGTTTTTT. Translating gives CASSSPWGGGELFF.

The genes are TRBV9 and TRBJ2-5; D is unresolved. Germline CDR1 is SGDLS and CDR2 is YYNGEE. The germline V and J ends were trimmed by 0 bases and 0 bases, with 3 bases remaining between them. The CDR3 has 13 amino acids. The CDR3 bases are TGTGCCAGCAGCGTAGCAAACCAAGAGACCCAGTACTTC. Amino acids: CASSVANQETQYF.